This T cell receptor beta chain was obtained from a study of T-cell reconstitution after alpha-beta-depleted transplantation in children. This clonotype showed up just a few times. As yet, its antigen is unknown. Preparation of the TCRbeta library involved a method that used unique molecular identifiers. TCRdb reprocessed the PCR reads with MiXCR, giving one entry per CDR3 protein. The sample holds fewer than 550,000 distinct CDR3 sequences, around 16% seen once. V shed 4 bases, J shed 9 bases, and the junction held 5 bases outside the gene matches. The CDR3 sequence is 15 residues long. Germline V CDR1 and CDR2: SGHVS, FNYEAQ. Points from the study as a whole: Most T-cell counts and diversity one year after the transplant came from T cells that were newly produced. Some patients owed their high day-60 TCRbeta diversity to surviving recipient T cells and thymic progenitors. Reported findings indicate that, about two months after transplant, alpha-beta T cells came from several hundred expanded clones, which were derived from non-depleted graft cells.

The clonotype was recovered from a boy younger than two who had a stem cell transplant for Wiskott-Aldrich syndrome, so the T cells may come from the graft donor. The sample was PBMCs, mostly from graft donor cells, taken 360 days after TCRalphabeta/CD19-depleted stem cell transplant. This chain links TRBV7-6 with TRBJ1-6; TRBD1 aligns across 11 bases. The CDR3 nucleotides read TGTGCCAGCAGCTCGGGACAGGGGGGGGGTTCACCCCTCCACTTT. Translated, it gives CASSSGQGGGSPLHF.